These 14 T cell receptor beta chains were all obtained from the same sample, sequenced in a study of regulatory T cells in long-lasting Graves disease. The time point denotes: persistent/refractory GD, antithyroid drugs over 5 years with positive TRAb. PBMC-derived RNA was used for the TCR library. Through Arm-PCR of CDR3 regions and iRepertoire HTBI primers, TCR beta libraries were built. TCRdb re-called the multiplex PCR reads with MiXCR, one entry per CDR3 protein. The sample lists around 460,000 distinct CDR3 sequences, around a fifth occurring once. The sequences come from peripheral blood mononuclear cells (PBMCs), collected when the disease was refractory, from a patient treated with antithyroid drugs. The source is a female donor with Graves disease.

The sample holds a few counts of this clonotype. V and J are TRBV9 and TRBJ1-2; possible D gene TRBD1, 6 bases. V dropped 3 bases and J dropped 6 bases, with 15 bases sitting between them. The CDR3 consists of 14 residues. The germline gives CDR1 SGDLS, CDR2 YYNGEE. CDR3 nucleotide sequence: TGTGCCAGCAGCGCAAGGGGAAGGGGGGATGGCTACACCTTC. Encoded protein: CASSARGRGDGYTF.

In its sample, this clonotype was seen many times. The J gene is TRBJ1-1, the V gene TRBV24-1; D is undetermined. V was pared by 7 bases and J by 1 base, with 18 bases between. Per the germline V gene, CDR1 is KGHDR and CDR2 is SFDVKD. This CDR3 comprises 16 residues. Written as DNA, the CDR3 is TGTGCCACCAGGGGCGAGGGCGCGGCTCCGAACACTGAAGCTTTCTTT. It yields the protein CATRGEGAAPNTEAFF.

This clonotype was detected many times. The chain carries TRBV7-2 and TRBJ1-3; D is ambiguous. This CDR3 comprises 14 residues. Per germline, CDR1 SGHTA and CDR2 FQGNSA. V lost 8 bases and J lost 2, with 13 bases in between. Here the CDR3 reads CASRKGGTGNTIYF. For the CDR3, the DNA is TGTGCCAGCCGCAAAGGCGGGACTGGAAACACCATATATTTT. Together with reference TRBV7-2 and TRBJ1-3, the CDR3 gives the full variable domain: GAGVSQSPSNKVTEKGKDVELRCDPISGHTALYWYRQSLGQGLEFLIYFQGNSAPDKSGLPSDRFSAERTGGSVSTLTIQRTQQEDSAVYLCASRKGGTGNTIYFGEGSWLTVV.

The chain links TRBV3-1 to TRBJ1-4, with 7 bases fitting TRBD1. Germline V gene sequence: CDR1 LGHDT, CDR2 YNNKEL (reference sequence). The CDR3 consists of 15 residues. The V gene end was trimmed by 4 bases and the J gene end by 7 bases; junction bases not matched to a gene: 9. Here the CDR3 DNA reads TGTGCCAGCAGCCCATACAGGGGAGCCGGTGAAAAACTGTTTTTT. Amino acid sequence: CASSPYRGAGEKLFF.

The DNA of the CDR3 is TGCAGCGTTTCGGTGGGGTACGAGCAGTACTTC. Amino acid sequence: CSVSVGYEQYF. The V gene is TRBV29-1, the J gene TRBJ2-7; no firm D call. Germline CDR1 reads SQVTM; CDR2 reads ANQGSEA. CDR3 length: 11 amino acids. Trimming took 5 bases from V and 4 from J, leaving 9 bases between them.

This clonotype was counted ten times or more. The V gene is TRBV6-1, the J gene TRBJ2-5; TRBD2 aligns across 9 bases. CDR3 length equals 14 residues. V lost 6 bases to trimming and J lost 4 bases; unmatched junction nucleotides: 6. The germline V gene has CDR1 MNHNS and CDR2 SASEGT. CDR3 nucleotides: TGTGCCAGCAGGGATAGCGGGGGTTCAGAGACCCAGTACTTC. It translates to CASRDSGGSETQYF.

A few counts support this clonotype. A much larger clone lies one base from this, so it may be a read error. The chain has TRBV28 and TRBJ2-7, with 9 bases aligning to TRBD1. V lost 6 bases, J lost 0 bases, and 6 bases stayed unmatched. CDR1 and CDR2 (germline): MDHEN, SYDVKM. The CDR3 is 15 amino acids. Here the CDR3 reads CASSTGTGSSYEQYF. The DNA for the CDR3 is TGTGCCAGCAGCACCGGGACAGGGAGCTCCTACGAGCAGTACTTC. Full variable domain (rest looked up from reference TRBV28 and TRBJ2-7): DVKVTQSSRYLVKRTGEKVFLECVQDMDHENMFWYRQDPGLGLRLIYFSYDVKMKEKGDIPEGYSVSREKKERFSLILESASTNQTSMYLCASSTGTGSSYEQYFGPGTRLTVT.

This clonotype was seen at least ten times. The gene calls are TRBV28 and TRBJ1-2; D is possibly TRBD1 (6 bases). The germline V gene encodes CDR1 MDHEN and CDR2 SYDVKM. The CDR3 spans 13 residues. V was clipped by 3 bases and J by 4 bases, with 9 bases between them. The DNA for the CDR3 is TGTGCCAGCAGTTTCACAGGGCGCTATGGCTACACCTTC. This encodes CASSFTGRYGYTF.

This clonotype was seen ten or more times. The V gene is TRBV6-2 or TRBV6-3, the J gene TRBJ1-1; D may be TRBD1 (5 bases). Germline V gene lookup returns CDR1 MNHEY and CDR2 SVGEGT. The CDR3 runs 18 residues. The V gene lost 2 bases and the J gene lost 0 bases, with 19 bases spanning the gap. The CDR3 loop is CASSYKVGTDSLNTEAFF. The DNA of the CDR3 is TGTGCCAGCAGTTACAAGGTTGGGACCGATTCTTTGAACACTGAAGCTTTCTTT.

V usage is TRBV14 and J usage is TRBJ1-2, with 7 bases fitting TRBD1. This CDR3 region has 14 residues. Germline V lookup: CDR1 SGHDN, CDR2 FVKESK. J gave up 3 bases and V 4 bases, and 5 bases lay outside the gene matches. The CDR3 protein is CASSPGQAYYGYTF. The CDR3 region has the DNA TGTGCCAGCAGCCCCGGACAGGCCTACTATGGCTACACCTTC. The whole variable domain, filled in from reference TRBV14 and TRBJ1-2, reads EAGVTQFPSHSVIEKGQTVTLRCDPISGHDNLYWYRRVMGKEIKFLLHFVKESKQDESGMPNNRFLAERTGGTYSTLKVQPAELEDSGVYFCASSPGQAYYGYTFGSGTRLTVV.

The chain couples TRBV5-5 to TRBJ2-2; D is perhaps TRBD2 (5 bases). The CDR3 is made up of 13 amino acids. CDR1 is SGHKS, CDR2 YYEKEE, per germline (reference sequence). V was shortened by 4 bases and J by 6 bases, with 10 bases between the two germline ends. CDR3 amino acids: CASSASSPGELFF. In DNA form, the CDR3 reads TGTGCCAGCAGCGCGTCTAGCCCCGGGGAGCTGTTTTTT.

The V gene is TRBV19, the J gene TRBJ2-4; TRBD1 matches at 9 bases. Germline V gene lookup returns CDR1 LNHDA and CDR2 SQIVND (reference sequence). This CDR3 contains 15 residues. V gave up 6 bases and J gave up 3 bases; unmatched junction bases: 6. The CDR3 sequence: CASSGTGTDKNIQYF. CDR3 coding DNA: TGTGCCAGTAGCGGGACAGGGACAGACAAAAACATTCAGTACTTC.

This clonotype was observed at least ten times. The V call is TRBV6-1, the J call TRBJ2-7, with TRBD2 identical over 7 bases. Germline lookup yields CDR1 MNHNS and CDR2 SASEGT. The V and J ends lost 8 bases and 0 bases, in that order; junction bases with no gene match: 13. The CDR3 has 16 residues. The CDR3 loop is CASGLDPGGSSYEQYF. The CDR3 DNA is TGTGCCAGCGGGTTAGATCCGGGGGGAAGCTCCTACGAGCAGTACTTC.

This clonotype was detected many times. The chain combines TRBV28 with TRBJ1-4; no firm D call. Trimming took 5 bases from V and 5 from J, leaving 15 bases between them. CDR1 and CDR2 from the germline V gene are MDHEN and SYDVKM. The CDR3 contains 15 residues. The CDR3 sequence is CASSPPGGINEKLFF. In nucleotides, the CDR3 is TGTGCCAGCAGTCCCCCGGGAGGGATAAATGAAAAACTGTTTTTT.